These 25 T cell receptor beta chains came from one sample sequenced in a study of Graves' ophthalmopathy and Graves' hyperthyroidism. Using RNA transcripts, the TCR beta CDR3 regions were amplified. Scientists carried out first-round RT-PCR using HTBI primers and then a second-round multiplex PCR. TCRdb re-called the multiplex PCR reads through MiXCR, storing one row per CDR3 protein. The table lists 300,000 to 350,000 distinct CDR3 sequences, 17% of them singletons. Sequenced input: peripheral blood. The source of these receptors is an adult man with Graves' ophthalmopathy.

This clonotype was detected many times. The J gene is TRBJ2-2, the V gene TRBV14, with TRBD1 identical over 9 bases. V was clipped by 6 bases and J by 4 bases; unmatched bases: 6. Germline V gene lookup returns CDR1 SGHDN and CDR2 FVKESK. The CDR3 sequence is 15 residues long. The CDR3 loop is CASRPGTGTTGELFF. The CDR3 DNA is TGTGCCAGCAGGCCCGGGACAGGGACCACCGGGGAGCTGTTTTTT.

This clonotype was detected ten times or more. The V gene is TRBV27, the J gene TRBJ2-7, with 10 bases aligning to TRBD1. Germline trimming cut 6 bases from V and 2 bases from J; bases unmatched to any gene: 7. The CDR3 covers 15 residues. Germline CDR1 is MNHEY and CDR2 is SMNVEV (reference sequence). The CDR3, as DNA: TGTGCCAGCAGGGAGACAGGGGGCTCCACCTACGAGCAGTACTTC. This codes for CASRETGGSTYEQYF.

The genes are TRBV28 and TRBJ2-7; TRBD2 might be the D (6 bases). Germline V gene lookup returns CDR1 MDHEN and CDR2 SYDVKM. The ends were cut back, 7 bases at V and 10 bases at J, with 26 bases in the middle. This CDR3 region has 15 residues. The CDR3 protein is CASTGDFLSPGSQYF. In nucleotides, the CDR3 is TGTGCCAGCACGGGGGACTTCCTGTCTCCCGGAAGTCAGTACTTC.

In its sample, this clonotype was seen many times. For the CDR3, the DNA is TGCAGTGCTTCCCCGGGACTAGCCATCAACGAGCAGTACTTC. This codes for CSASPGLAINEQYF. This chain uses TRBV20-1 with TRBJ2-7, with 9 bases identical to TRBD2. The CDR3 contains 14 residues. Germline V gene sequence: CDR1 DFQATT, CDR2 SNEGSKA (reference sequence). J lost 5 bases, V lost 5 bases, and 10 bases had no gene match.

This clonotype was counted ten times or more. The rearrangement uses TRBV11-3 and TRBJ1-5; the match to TRBD1 covers 7 bases. The CDR3 is 15 amino acids. Trimming cost V 0 bases and J 1 base; bases outside gene matches: 0. Germline V gives CDR1 SGHNT, CDR2 YENEEA. Written as DNA, the CDR3 is TGTGCCAGCAGCTTAGAGACAGGGAGCAATCAGCCCCAGCATTTT. It translates to CASSLETGSNQPQHF.

This clonotype appeared many times. This chain joins TRBV6-5 and TRBJ2-5; TRBD1 aligns across 8 bases. The CDR3 is made up of 16 amino acids. CDR1 is MNHEY and CDR2 is SVGAGI in the germline V gene. V lost 2 bases to trimming and J lost 2 bases; unmatched junction nucleotides: 7. This chain's CDR3 is CASSYAQGGEQETQYF. DNA for the CDR3: TGTGCCAGCAGTTACGCACAGGGGGGTGAACAAGAGACCCAGTACTTC.

This clonotype was found many times. The gene calls are TRBV6-2 or TRBV6-3 and TRBJ2-2; possible D gene TRBD1, 6 bases. Trimming removed 2 bases from V and 7 bases from J, with 14 bases in between. Germline V gene lookup returns CDR1 MNHEY and CDR2 SVGEGT. The length of the CDR3 is 15 residues. The CDR3 sequence: CASSYLGQTYGELFF. The CDR3 DNA reads TGTGCCAGCAGTTACCTTGGACAGACATACGGGGAGCTGTTTTTT.

This clonotype has just a few counts. A much more abundant neighbour one base away suggests this may be a read error. The V call is TRBV2, the J call TRBJ1-1; tentatively, D is TRBD1 (5 bases). The CDR3 extends over 13 amino acids. The V gene's germline CDR1 is SNHLY and CDR2 FYNNEI. CDR3 sequence: CATTGEMNSEAFF. CDR3 nucleotides: TGTGCTACTACGGGGGAGATGAACTCTGAAGCTTTCTTT.

In its sample, this clonotype was seen a few times. CDR3 DNA: TGTGCCACCAGTGATTTTCGGCAGGGTATGGGGGAGACCCAGTACTTC. This encodes CATSDFRQGMGETQYF. This chain links TRBV24-1 with TRBJ2-5; tentatively, D is TRBD1 (5 bases). V lost 1 base to trimming and J lost 5 bases, with 16 bases between them. CDR1 is KGHDR, CDR2 SFDVKD, per germline. The CDR3 has 16 amino acids.

This clonotype came up many times. V gene TRBV11-1 combines with J gene TRBJ2-7, with 7 bases matching TRBD2. V shed 5 bases and J 2 bases; nucleotides not matched to a gene: 9. The CDR3 covers 15 residues. CDR1 and CDR2 from the germline V gene are SGHAT and FQDESV (reference sequence). The CDR3 region has the DNA TGTGCCAGCAGCCTAAGACTAGCCGGAGCCTACGAGCAGTACTTC. Protein sequence: CASSLRLAGAYEQYF.

The sample holds many counts of this clonotype. The CDR3 coding sequence is TGTGCTAGTGGTTCCGGGACAGACCAAGAGACCCAGTACTTC. Its translation is CASGSGTDQETQYF. The gene calls are TRBV12-5 and TRBJ2-5, with 7 nucleotides matching TRBD1. The germline V gene has CDR1 LGHNT and CDR2 FRNRAP. The CDR3 has 14 residues. The V segment lost 4 bases and the J segment 0 bases; nucleotides outside the gene matches: 2.

About this clonotype: One base away lies a much larger clone, so this may be a sequencing read error. The chain is built from TRBV6-2 or TRBV6-3 and TRBJ2-7; 9 positions agree with TRBD2. The length of the CDR3 is 15 residues. CDR1 is MNHEY and CDR2 is SVGEGT in the germline V gene. CDR3 coding DNA: TGTGCCAGCAAAAAGAGCGGGGGGAGTTCCTGCGAGCAGTACTTC. Translation: CASKKSGGSSCEQYF.

This clonotype was seen many times. V gene TRBV19 combines with J gene TRBJ1-2, with 8 bases matching TRBD1. Germline V gene lookup returns CDR1 LNHDA and CDR2 SQIVND (reference sequence). The CDR3 has 14 residues. Trimming removed 5 bases from V and 2 bases from J; junction bases left unmatched: 4. CDR3 amino acids: CASSAGQGNYGYTF. The DNA of the CDR3 is TGTGCCAGTAGTGCCGGACAGGGCAACTATGGCTACACCTTC. Together with reference TRBV19 and TRBJ1-2, the CDR3 gives the full variable domain: DGGITQSPKYLFRKEGQNVTLSCEQNLNHDAMYWYRQDPGQGLRLIYYSQIVNDFQKGDIAEGYSVSREKKESFPLTVTSAQKNPTAFYLCASSAGQGNYGYTFGSGTRLTVV.

This clonotype has ten or more counts. This chain joins TRBV28 and TRBJ2-7; tentatively, D is TRBD1 or TRBD2 (5 bases each). The length of the CDR3 is 14 residues. V was cut by 7 bases and J by 0 bases, with 13 bases left in between. CDR1 is MDHEN and CDR2 is SYDVKM in the germline V gene. CDR3 in amino acids: CASNLSGGSYEQYF. Here the CDR3 DNA reads TGTGCCAGCAATCTGTCTGGGGGCTCCTACGAGCAGTACTTC.

This chain uses TRBV5-1 with TRBJ2-7; D perhaps matches TRBD2 (6 bases). Germline-derived CDR1 and CDR2 are SGHRS and YFSETQ. This CDR3 region has 14 residues. V dropped 2 bases and J dropped 7 bases, with 16 bases sitting between them. The CDR3 DNA follows: TGCGCCAGCAGCTTTAGCGGTCGACTCGGGGAGCAGTACTTC. It yields the protein CASSFSGRLGEQYF.

This clonotype has at least ten counts. This rearrangement joins TRBV20-1 to TRBJ2-5, with TRBD2 matching over 12 bases. V lost 5 bases, J lost 13 bases, and 5 bases stayed unmatched. Germline V gene lookup returns CDR1 DFQATT and CDR2 SNEGSKA (reference sequence). This CDR3 region has 11 residues. The CDR3 DNA sequence: TGCAGTGCTCTGCTAGCGGGGGGGATGTACTTC. Translating gives CSALLAGGMYF.

This clonotype was detected many times. This chain connects TRBV15 to TRBJ1-2, with D unclear. CDR1 and CDR2 (germline): LNHNV, YYDKDF (reference sequence). The CDR3 is 14 amino acids. Trimming shortened V by 0 bases and J by 8 bases, and 13 bases separated the two germline ends. CDR3 sequence reads: CATSRERHRIGYTF. CDR3 nucleotides: TGTGCCACCAGCAGAGAGCGTCATCGTATAGGCTACACCTTC.

This clonotype has at least ten counts. The gene calls are TRBV4-3 and TRBJ1-5; D gene uncertain. CDR3 length: 15 residues. Germline V CDR1 and CDR2: LGHNA, YSLEER. V was pared by 4 bases and J by 2 bases, with 12 bases between. The CDR3 DNA is TGCGCCAGCAGCCTAGAGCGTTGGGGCAATCAGCCCCAGCATTTT. Protein: CASSLERWGNQPQHF.

This clonotype turned up a few times. The chain couples TRBV5-1 to TRBJ2-5, with 13 bases matching TRBD2. Germline trimming cut 4 bases from V and 4 bases from J; bases unmatched to any gene: 16. The CDR3 has 19 amino acids. The V gene's germline CDR1 is SGHRS and CDR2 YFSETQ. The CDR3 DNA is TGCGCCAGCAGCCTCGAGACTAGCGGGGGGCCCGGCGGGGGAGAGACCCAGTACTTC. Translation: CASSLETSGGPGGGETQYF.

This clonotype has at least ten counts. The conserved final phenylalanine or tryptophan is absent from the CDR3, which likely points to a read error. The chain links TRBV12-3 or TRBV12-4 to TRBJ2-7, with D possibly TRBD1 on 8 matching bases. This CDR3 spans 15 amino acids. With 5 bases removed from V and 7 bases from J, the gap between germline ends came to 21 bases. The DNA for the CDR3 is TGTGCCAGCAGTGTCGATAACAGGGGGGGCGTGGAGCAGTACCTC. It encodes CASSVDNRGGVEQYL.

In its sample, this clonotype was seen many times. This sequence joins TRBV7-2 and TRBJ2-5, with D possibly being TRBD2 (6 bases). Germline loops: CDR1 SGHTA, CDR2 FQGNSA. There are 14 residues in the CDR3. V was shortened by 6 bases and J by 5 bases, with 16 bases between the two germline ends. The CDR3 loop reads CASSSSGQRETQYF. The CDR3 DNA reads TGTGCCAGCAGTTCCAGCGGGCAGAGGGAGACCCAGTACTTC.

As concerns this clonotype: An end of the junction differs from the germline gene, which may be a read error. V usage is TRBV11-2 and J usage is TRBJ2-7, with D perhaps matching TRBD1 or TRBD2 (5 bases each). The V gene's germline CDR1 is SGHAT and CDR2 FQNNGV. The CDR3 has 18 residues. The CDR3 protein is CASSLDGTDLPRSYERYF. CDR3 nucleotides: TGTGCCAGCAGCCTCGATGGGACCGATTTACCTCGGTCCTACGAGCGGTACTTC.

This clonotype occurred many times. The chain employs TRBV5-1 and TRBJ2-7; 7 nucleotides line up with TRBD1. The CDR3 has 16 amino acids. From germline, CDR1 is SGHRS and CDR2 YFSETQ. The trim removed 5 bases at V and 2 bases at J, leaving 13 bases unmatched. The CDR3 is CASSPSWDSGAYEQYF. The CDR3 bases are TGCGCCAGCAGTCCATCCTGGGACAGTGGGGCCTACGAGCAGTACTTC.

This clonotype appeared many times. The genes are TRBV20-1 and TRBJ2-7; no clear D gene. V was shortened by 0 bases and J by 6 bases, with 12 bases between the two germline ends. Germline V lookup: CDR1 DFQATT, CDR2 SNEGSKA (reference sequence). This CDR3 has 13 residues. DNA of the CDR3: TGCAGTGCTAGAGATCGGCTATCATTCGAGCAGTACTTC. Its translation: CSARDRLSFEQYF.

CDR3 nucleotide sequence: TGTGCCAGCAGTTACACCCACTGGACAGGGGAATACGAGCAGTACTTC. Encoded protein: CASSYTHWTGEYEQYF. This sequence joins TRBV6-2 or TRBV6-3 and TRBJ2-7, with 9 bases identical to TRBD1. CDR1 and CDR2 from the germline V gene are MNHEY and SVGEGT. This CDR3 spans 16 amino acids. Unmatched junction bases numbered 9, after V lost 2 bases and J lost 4 bases.